The next 7 T cell receptor beta chains were all read from a single sample in a study of human T cells and chemical hapten exposure (dated by TCRdb to about 2021). The sample's time point label, decoded: patch test 1, 2 weeks after DPC sensitization. Explained via the paper, the treatment or condition label denotes: therapeutic diphenylcyclopropenone sensitization with weekly scalp DPC. The library came from RACE. TCRdb names NextSeq 500 as the instrument used. TCRdb reran the public reads through fastp at Q25 and MiXCR, keeping productive beta chains. Identical CDR3 protein sequences are pooled into one entry, listed with their most common genes and DNA. This sample gives about 110,000 distinct CDR3 sequences in total; 11% of them show up just once. The leading ten clones occupy under 4.5% of the sample. This sample comprised whole blood, obtained in connection with sensitization to the hapten diphenylcyclopropenone (DPC). Receptors originate from a woman aged 40 to 50 with alopecia areata. Some clones in this sample may be carry-over from other donors' samples.

The rearrangement uses TRBV11-2 and TRBJ1-5; D unclear. The germline gives CDR1 SGHAT, CDR2 FQNNGV. The CDR3 has 13 residues. V was shortened by 4 bases and J by 0 bases, with 4 bases between the two germline ends. The DNA of the CDR3 is TGTGCCAGCAGCTGGGGTAGCAATCAGCCCCAGCATTTT. It encodes CASSWGSNQPQHF.

This clonotype has just a few counts. The gene calls are TRBV11-2 and TRBJ1-2; weak D call: TRBD1 (6 bases). CDR3 length: 12 amino acids. CDR1 and CDR2 from the germline V gene are SGHAT and FQNNGV. V gave up 3 bases and J gave up 6 bases, with 8 bases separating them. CDR3 sequence: CASSLSGDGYTF. Written as DNA, the CDR3 is TGTGCCAGCAGCTTGTCAGGGGATGGCTACACCTTC.

This clonotype was detected many times. The chain combines TRBV6-2 or TRBV6-3 with TRBJ1-1; TRBD1 might be the D (6 bases). CDR1 MNHEY and CDR2 SVGEGT come from the germline V gene. Deletions cut 7 bases from V and 0 bases from J, with 12 bases between. The length of the CDR3 is 14 residues. The CDR3 DNA follows: TGTGCCAGCACCGGACAGTTGATGAACACTGAAGCTTTCTTT. Translating gives CASTGQLMNTEAFF.

This clonotype was counted ten times or more. V is TRBV11-2 and J is TRBJ2-3, with D perhaps TRBD2 (6 bases). Germline V gene sequence: CDR1 SGHAT, CDR2 FQNNGV. V lost 2 bases to trimming and J lost 4 bases, with 13 bases between them. The CDR3 runs 15 residues. The DNA for the CDR3 is TGTGCCAGCAGCTTACTGCAGGGAGGTTCAGATACGCAGTATTTT. Translating gives CASSLLQGGSDTQYF.

The rearrangement joins TRBV6-5 to TRBJ2-7, with 10 bases that match TRBD2. Germline trimming cut 7 bases from V and 2 bases from J; bases unmatched to any gene: 11. The CDR3 length is 16 residues. The germline V gene encodes CDR1 MNHEY and CDR2 SVGAGI. This CDR3 reads CASTNGASGGTYEQYF. The CDR3 DNA reads TGTGCCAGCACCAACGGGGCTAGCGGGGGAACCTACGAGCAGTACTTC.

The chain employs TRBV4-2 and TRBJ2-2; D possibly corresponds to TRBD1 (7 bases). V shed 0 bases and J shed 4 bases, with 15 bases lying between them. The V gene's germline CDR1 is LGHNA and CDR2 YNFKEQ. The CDR3 totals 17 residues. The CDR3 loop reads CASSQDPPGGGTGELFF. The CDR3 coding sequence is TGTGCCAGCAGCCAAGATCCTCCAGGGGGAGGCACCGGGGAGCTGTTTTTT.

This clonotype was picked up a small number of times. This chain uses TRBV2 with TRBJ2-1; 7 bases line up with TRBD2. Germline V gives CDR1 SNHLY, CDR2 FYNNEI. Trimming took 6 bases from V and 10 from J; bases not matched to a gene: 12. The CDR3 is 14 residues long. CDR3 loop: CASRLAEGLPEQFF. CDR3 nucleotides: TGTGCCAGCAGGCTAGCGGAGGGGTTACCAGAGCAGTTCTTC.